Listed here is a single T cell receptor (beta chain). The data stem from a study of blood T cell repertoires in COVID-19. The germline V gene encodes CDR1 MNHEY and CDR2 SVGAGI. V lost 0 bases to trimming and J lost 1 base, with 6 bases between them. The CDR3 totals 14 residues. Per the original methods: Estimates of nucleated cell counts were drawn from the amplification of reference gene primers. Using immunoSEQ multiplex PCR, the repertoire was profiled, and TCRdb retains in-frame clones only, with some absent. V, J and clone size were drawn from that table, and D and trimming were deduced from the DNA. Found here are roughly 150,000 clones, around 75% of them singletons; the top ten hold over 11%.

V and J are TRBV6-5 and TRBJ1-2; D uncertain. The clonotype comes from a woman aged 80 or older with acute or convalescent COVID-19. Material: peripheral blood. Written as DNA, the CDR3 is TGTGCCAGCAGTTACTCGTACGGTAACTATGGCTACACCTTC. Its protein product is CASSYSYGNYGYTF.